Listed below are T cell receptor beta chains from one sample, sequenced in a study of monozygotic twins with inflammatory bowel disease. TCRdb processed the 5' RACE reads again and assigns one entry to each CDR3 protein, with no DNA. This repertoire comprises 400,000 or so distinct CDR3 sequences; its ten largest clones make up 2% to 3%. Source material: blood. The source of these receptors is a human donor with ulcerative colitis or Crohn's disease, or a healthy co-twin of an affected twin (not recorded which). CDR3s include the opening cysteine and the closing phenylalanine or tryptophan.

v_gene,j_gene,CDR3aa
TRBV6-1,TRBJ1-1,CASSERWGAEAFF
TRBV4-2,TRBJ1-4,CASSQSAYDNGREKLFF
TRBV7-2,TRBJ2-3,CASSLQVGGDTQYF
TRBV7-2,TRBJ2-2,CASKITGGLTNTGELFF
TRBV3-1,TRBJ2-1,CASTHSKGGQQFF
TRBV5-1,TRBJ1-1,CASSPFQGARAEAFF
TRBV20-1,TRBJ1-2,CSAGQGLINYGYTF
TRBV5-1,TRBJ2-1,CASSSPGLESEQFF
TRBV9,TRBJ2-2,CASSVVDFFTGELFF
TRBV12-3/TRBV12-4,TRBJ1-5,CASSSDRNQPQHF
TRBV4-1,TRBJ2-7,CASSQFGLADSYEQYF
TRBV6-1,TRBJ2-1,CASLRTGGDEQFF
TRBV20-1,TRBJ2-4,CLTGDPPGNIQYF
TRBV20-1,TRBJ2-2,CSARRSAGGPAGELFF
TRBV11-2,TRBJ1-5,CASSPQGASNQPQHF
TRBV5-1,TRBJ2-2,CASKEAPNTGELFF
TRBV29-1,TRBJ1-2,CSIEDRTGRKAEGYTF
TRBV6-1,TRBJ2-6,CASSIVFSSGANVLTF
TRBV4-1,TRBJ1-5,CASQEGAGNQPQHF
TRBV12-3/TRBV12-4,TRBJ1-2,CASSLDYGYTF
TRBV18,TRBJ2-7,CASSPRLAGEYEQYF
TRBV6-5,TRBJ1-1,CASSYHSGRNTEAFF
TRBV5-6,TRBJ2-7,CASSFGGTGIREQYF
TRBV4-2,TRBJ2-7,CASSQVRGAGYEQYF
TRBV18,TRBJ2-5,CASGSQETQYF
TRBV4-1,TRBJ1-6,CASSQDSARGSPLHF
TRBV9,TRBJ2-3,CASSDLVGTLPGF
TRBV5-1,TRBJ1-4,CASSLEAGGREKLFF
TRBV20-1,TRBJ2-7,CSAPTGAEQYF
TRBV4-3,TRBJ1-1,CASSQTTGAAAMNTEAFF
TRBV12-3/TRBV12-4,TRBJ1-3,CASSLAPGSSGNTIYF
TRBV2,TRBJ2-1,CASRPESVYNEQFF